The clone carrying this T cell receptor (beta chain) was picked up many times. Antigen: not known. Diagnosis of hyperthyroidism was new in patients aged 18 to 65, and its duration was under 2 months. Amplified TCR beta CDR3 regions derived from RNA transcripts. First-round RT-PCR of the TCR CDR3 relied on the HTBI primer set. TCRdb reprocessed the multiplex PCR reads with MiXCR, giving one entry per CDR3 protein. The sample has some 600,000 distinct CDR3 sequences; approximately 15% are singletons. The data were obtained in a study of T cells in Graves' hyperthyroidism and ophthalmopathy. Study observations and caveats: Ophthalmopathy was separated from stable hyperthyroidism by a 13 V-J model.

Trimming pared 2 bases from V and 4 bases from J, leaving 12 bases between. Germline V gives CDR1 SGHNT, CDR2 YENEEA. This CDR3 is built from 15 residues. The source of this sequence is a woman aged 25 to 39 with Graves' hyperthyroidism that later progressed to Graves' ophthalmopathy. Sequencing input: blood. The chain couples TRBV11-3 to TRBJ2-1; weak D call: TRBD2 (6 bases). The CDR3 region has the DNA TGTGCCAGCAGCTTATTTAGCGGAGGTTACAATGAGCAGTTCTTC. Translated: CASSLFSGGYNEQFF.